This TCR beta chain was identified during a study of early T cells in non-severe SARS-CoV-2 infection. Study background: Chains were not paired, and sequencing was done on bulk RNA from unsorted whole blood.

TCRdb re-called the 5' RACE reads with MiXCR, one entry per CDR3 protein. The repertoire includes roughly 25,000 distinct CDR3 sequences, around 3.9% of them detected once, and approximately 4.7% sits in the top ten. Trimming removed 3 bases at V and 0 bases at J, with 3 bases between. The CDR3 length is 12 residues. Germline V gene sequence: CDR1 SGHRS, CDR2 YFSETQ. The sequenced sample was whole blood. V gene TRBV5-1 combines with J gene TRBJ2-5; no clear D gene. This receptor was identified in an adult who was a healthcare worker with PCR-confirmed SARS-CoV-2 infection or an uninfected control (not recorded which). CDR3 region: CASSYNQETQYF. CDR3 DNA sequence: TGCGCCAGCAGCTACAACCAAGAGACCCAGTACTTC.